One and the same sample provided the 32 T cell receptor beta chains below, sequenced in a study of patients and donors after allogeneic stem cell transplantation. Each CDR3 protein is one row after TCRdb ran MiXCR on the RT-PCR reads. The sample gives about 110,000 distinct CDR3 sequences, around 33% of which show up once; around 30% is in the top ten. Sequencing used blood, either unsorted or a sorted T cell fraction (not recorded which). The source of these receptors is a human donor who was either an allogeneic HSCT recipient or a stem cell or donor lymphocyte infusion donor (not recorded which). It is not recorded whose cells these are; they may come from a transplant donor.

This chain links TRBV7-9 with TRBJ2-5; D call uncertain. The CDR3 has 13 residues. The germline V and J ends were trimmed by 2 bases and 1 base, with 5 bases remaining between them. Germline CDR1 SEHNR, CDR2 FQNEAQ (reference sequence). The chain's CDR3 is CASSLYPQETQYF. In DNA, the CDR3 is TGTGCCAGCAGCTTATACCCCCAAGAGACCCAGTACTTC.

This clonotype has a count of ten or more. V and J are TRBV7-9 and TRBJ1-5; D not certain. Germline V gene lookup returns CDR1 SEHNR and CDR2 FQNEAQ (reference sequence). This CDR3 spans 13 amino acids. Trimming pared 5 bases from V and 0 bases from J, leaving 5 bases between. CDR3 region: CASSINSNQPQHF. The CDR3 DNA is TGTGCCAGCAGCATTAATAGCAATCAGCCCCAGCATTTT.

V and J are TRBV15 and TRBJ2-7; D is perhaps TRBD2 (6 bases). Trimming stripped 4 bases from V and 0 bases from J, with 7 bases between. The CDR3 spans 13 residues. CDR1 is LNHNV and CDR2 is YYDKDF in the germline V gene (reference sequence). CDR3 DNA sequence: TGTGCCACCAGCACGGGACTCTCCTACGAGCAGTACTTC. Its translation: CATSTGLSYEQYF.

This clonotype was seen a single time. This CDR3 is CASSFGWELFF. The CDR3 bases are TGTGCCAGCAGTTTTGGGTGGGAGCTGTTTTTT. The chain has TRBV12-3 or TRBV12-4 and TRBJ2-2; D gene ambiguous. CDR3 length equals 11 residues. Deletions cut 3 bases from V and 9 bases from J, with 5 bases between.

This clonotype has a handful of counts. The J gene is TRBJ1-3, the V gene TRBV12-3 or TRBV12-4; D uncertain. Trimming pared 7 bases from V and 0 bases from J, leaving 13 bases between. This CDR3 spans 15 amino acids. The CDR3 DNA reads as TGTGCCAGCATACGGGTGACTGTCTCTGGAAACACCATATATTTT. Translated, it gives CASIRVTVSGNTIYF.

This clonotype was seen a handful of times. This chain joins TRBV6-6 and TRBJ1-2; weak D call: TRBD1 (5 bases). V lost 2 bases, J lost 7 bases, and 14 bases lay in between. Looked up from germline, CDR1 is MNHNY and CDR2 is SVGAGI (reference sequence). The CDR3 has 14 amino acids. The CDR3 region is CASSYSVSGTGYTF. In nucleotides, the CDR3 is TGTGCCAGCAGTTACAGCGTGTCAGGGACTGGCTACACCTTC.

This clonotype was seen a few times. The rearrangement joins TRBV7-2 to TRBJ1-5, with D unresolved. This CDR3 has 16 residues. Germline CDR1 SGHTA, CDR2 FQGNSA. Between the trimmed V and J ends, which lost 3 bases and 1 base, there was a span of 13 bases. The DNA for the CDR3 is TGTGCCAGCAGCTTGGTAGGAGCTGGGAGCAATCAGCCCCAGCATTTT. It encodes CASSLVGAGSNQPQHF.

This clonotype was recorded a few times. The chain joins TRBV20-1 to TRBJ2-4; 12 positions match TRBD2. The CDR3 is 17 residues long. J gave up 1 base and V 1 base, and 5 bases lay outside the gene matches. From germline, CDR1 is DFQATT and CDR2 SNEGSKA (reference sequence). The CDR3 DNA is TGCAGTGCTAGAGGGCTAGCGGGAGGGCGTGCCAAAAACATTCAGTACTTC. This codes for CSARGLAGGRAKNIQYF.

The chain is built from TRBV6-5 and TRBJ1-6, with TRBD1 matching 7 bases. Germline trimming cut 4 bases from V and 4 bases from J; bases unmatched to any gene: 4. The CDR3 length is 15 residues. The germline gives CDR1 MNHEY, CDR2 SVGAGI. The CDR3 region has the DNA TGTGCCAGCAGTTTCCTACAGGGGTATAATTCACCCCTCCACTTT. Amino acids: CASSFLQGYNSPLHF.

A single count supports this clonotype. Here the CDR3 DNA reads TGCGCCAGCAGCTTGGATTATTATGGGGGTCAGCCCCAGCATTTT. Protein product: CASSLDYYGGQPQHF. This chain uses TRBV5-1 with TRBJ1-5, with a possible D match to TRBD1 (5 bases). V shed 0 bases and J shed 6 bases, with 13 bases lying between them. Germline V gives CDR1 SGHRS, CDR2 YFSETQ. The CDR3 is 15 amino acids.

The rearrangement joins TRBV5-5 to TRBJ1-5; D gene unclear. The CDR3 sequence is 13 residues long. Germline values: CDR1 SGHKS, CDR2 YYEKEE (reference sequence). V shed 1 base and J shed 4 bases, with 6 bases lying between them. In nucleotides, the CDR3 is TGTGCCAGCAGCTTGAAAGGAAATCAGCCCCAGCATTTT. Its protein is CASSLKGNQPQHF.

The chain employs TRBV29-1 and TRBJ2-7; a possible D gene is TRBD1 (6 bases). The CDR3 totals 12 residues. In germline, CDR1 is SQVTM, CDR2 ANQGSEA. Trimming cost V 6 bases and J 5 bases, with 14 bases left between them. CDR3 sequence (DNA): TGCAGCGTAGTCGGGACATCCCACGAGCAGTACTTC. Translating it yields CSVVGTSHEQYF.

CDR3 DNA: TGTGCCAGCAGCTTGATTTTCACAGATACGCAGTATTTT. Translation: CASSLIFTDTQYF. V and J are TRBV5-4 and TRBJ2-3; D gene ambiguous. Between the trimmed V and J ends, which lost 1 base and 2 bases, there was a span of 5 bases. CDR3 size: 13 residues. Germline loops: CDR1 SGHNT, CDR2 YYREEE (reference sequence).

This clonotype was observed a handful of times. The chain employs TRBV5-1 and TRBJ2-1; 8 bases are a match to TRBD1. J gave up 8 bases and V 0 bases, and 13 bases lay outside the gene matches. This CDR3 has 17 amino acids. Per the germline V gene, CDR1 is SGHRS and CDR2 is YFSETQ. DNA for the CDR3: TGCGCCAGCAGCTTGGGGTGGGGACAGGCAAGTCACGATGAGCAGTTCTTC. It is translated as CASSLGWGQASHDEQFF.

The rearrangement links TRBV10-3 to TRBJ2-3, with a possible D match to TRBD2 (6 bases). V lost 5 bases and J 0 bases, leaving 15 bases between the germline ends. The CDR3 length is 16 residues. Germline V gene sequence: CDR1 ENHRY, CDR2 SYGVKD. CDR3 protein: CAISPWLAYSTDTQYF. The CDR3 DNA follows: TGTGCCATCAGTCCCTGGCTAGCGTATAGCACAGATACGCAGTATTTT.

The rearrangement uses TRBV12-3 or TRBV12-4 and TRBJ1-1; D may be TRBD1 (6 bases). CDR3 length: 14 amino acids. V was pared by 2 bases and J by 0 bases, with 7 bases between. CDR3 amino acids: CASSLWDMNTEAFF. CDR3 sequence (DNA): TGTGCCAGCAGTTTATGGGACATGAACACTGAAGCTTTCTTT.

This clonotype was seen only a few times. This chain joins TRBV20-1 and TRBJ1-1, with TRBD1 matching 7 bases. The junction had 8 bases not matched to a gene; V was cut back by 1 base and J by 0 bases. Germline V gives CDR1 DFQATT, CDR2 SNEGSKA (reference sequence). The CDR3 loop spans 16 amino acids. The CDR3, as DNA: TGCAGTGCTAGAGGACTACAGGGGACCCTGAACACTGAAGCTTTCTTT. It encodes CSARGLQGTLNTEAFF.

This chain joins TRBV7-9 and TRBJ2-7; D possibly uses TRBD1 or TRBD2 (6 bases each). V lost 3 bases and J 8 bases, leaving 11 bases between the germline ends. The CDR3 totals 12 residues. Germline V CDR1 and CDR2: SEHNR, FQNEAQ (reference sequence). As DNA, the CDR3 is TGTGCCAGCAGCTTGGGGGGCCAGAAGCAGTACTTC. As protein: CASSLGGQKQYF.

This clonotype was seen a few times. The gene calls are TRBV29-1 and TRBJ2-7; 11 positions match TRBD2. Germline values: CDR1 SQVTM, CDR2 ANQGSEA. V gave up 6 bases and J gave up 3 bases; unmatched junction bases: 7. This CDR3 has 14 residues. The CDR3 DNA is TGCAGCGTGAAGACTAGCGGGATGGACTACGAGCAGTACTTC. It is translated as CSVKTSGMDYEQYF.

Here the CDR3 reads CASSRPSTGFEGYTF. CDR3 in DNA: TGTGCCAGCAGCCGACCCTCGACAGGTTTCGAGGGCTACACCTTC. The chain combines TRBV2 with TRBJ1-2; a weak D match, TRBD1 (6 bases). The V end was cut by 6 bases, the J end by 8 bases, with 22 bases between. This CDR3 spans 15 amino acids. Germline V gene sequence: CDR1 SNHLY, CDR2 FYNNEI.

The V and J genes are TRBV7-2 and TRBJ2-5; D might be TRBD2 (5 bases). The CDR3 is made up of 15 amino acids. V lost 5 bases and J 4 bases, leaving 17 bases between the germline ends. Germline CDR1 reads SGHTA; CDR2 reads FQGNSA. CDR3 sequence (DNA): TGTGCCAGCAGCATAGGGCTAGCATCGGGAGAGACCCAGTACTTC. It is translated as CASSIGLASGETQYF.

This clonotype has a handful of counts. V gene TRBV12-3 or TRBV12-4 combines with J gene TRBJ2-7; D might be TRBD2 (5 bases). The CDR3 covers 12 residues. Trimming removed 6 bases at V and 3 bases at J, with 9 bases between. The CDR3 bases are TGTGCCAGCAGCCCCGAGGGCTACGAGCAGTACTTC. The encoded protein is CASSPEGYEQYF.

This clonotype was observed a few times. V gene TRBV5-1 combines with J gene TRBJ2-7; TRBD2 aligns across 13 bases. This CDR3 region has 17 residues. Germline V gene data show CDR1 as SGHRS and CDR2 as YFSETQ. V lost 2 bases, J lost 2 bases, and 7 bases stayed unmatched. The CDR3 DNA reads TGCGCCAGCAGCTTAACTAGCGGGAGGGCCCGGGCCTACGAGCAGTACTTC. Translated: CASSLTSGRARAYEQYF.

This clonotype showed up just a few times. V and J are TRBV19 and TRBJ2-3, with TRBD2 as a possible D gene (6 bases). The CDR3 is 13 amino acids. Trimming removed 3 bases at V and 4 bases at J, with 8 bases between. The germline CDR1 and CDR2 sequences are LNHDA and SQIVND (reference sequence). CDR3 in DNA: TGTGCCAGTAGTATTGGAGGGCCAGATACGCAGTATTTT. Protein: CASSIGGPDTQYF.

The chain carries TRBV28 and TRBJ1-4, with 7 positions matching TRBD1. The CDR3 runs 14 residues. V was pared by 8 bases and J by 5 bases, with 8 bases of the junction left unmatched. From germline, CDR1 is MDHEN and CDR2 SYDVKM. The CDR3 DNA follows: TGTGCCAGCGAGCCCGGGACAGCGAATGAAAAACTGTTTTTT. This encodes CASEPGTANEKLFF.

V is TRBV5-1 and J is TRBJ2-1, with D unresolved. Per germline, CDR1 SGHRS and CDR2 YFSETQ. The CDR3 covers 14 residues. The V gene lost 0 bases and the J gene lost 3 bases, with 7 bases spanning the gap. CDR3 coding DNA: TGCGCCAGCAGCTTGGGACCAGTCTACAATGAGCAGTTCTTC. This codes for CASSLGPVYNEQFF.

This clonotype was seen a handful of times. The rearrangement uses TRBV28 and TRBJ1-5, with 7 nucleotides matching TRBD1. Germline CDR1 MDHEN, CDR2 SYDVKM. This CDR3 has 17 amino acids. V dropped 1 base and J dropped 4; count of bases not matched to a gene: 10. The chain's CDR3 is CASSLSSGGRINQPQHF. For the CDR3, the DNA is TGTGCCAGCAGTTTATCATCAGGGGGACGGATAAATCAGCCCCAGCATTTT.

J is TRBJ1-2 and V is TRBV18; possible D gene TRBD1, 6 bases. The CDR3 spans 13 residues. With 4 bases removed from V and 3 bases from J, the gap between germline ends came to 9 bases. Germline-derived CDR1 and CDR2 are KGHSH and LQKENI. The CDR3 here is CASSRDTDYGYTF. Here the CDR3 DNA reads TGTGCCAGCTCACGGGACACCGACTATGGCTACACCTTC. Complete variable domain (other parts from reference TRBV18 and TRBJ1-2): NAGVMQNPRHLVRRRGQEARLRCSPMKGHSHVYWYRQLPEEGLKFMVYLQKENIIDESGMPKERFSAEFPKEGPSILRIQQVVRGDSAAYFCASSRDTDYGYTFGSGTRLTVV.

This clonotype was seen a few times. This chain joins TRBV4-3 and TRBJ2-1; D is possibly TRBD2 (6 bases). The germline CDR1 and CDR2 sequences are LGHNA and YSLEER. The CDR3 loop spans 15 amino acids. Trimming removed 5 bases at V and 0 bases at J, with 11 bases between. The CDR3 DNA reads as TGCGCCAGCAGCGCCGGGGGTAGCTCCTACAATGAGCAGTTCTTC. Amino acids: CASSAGGSSYNEQFF.

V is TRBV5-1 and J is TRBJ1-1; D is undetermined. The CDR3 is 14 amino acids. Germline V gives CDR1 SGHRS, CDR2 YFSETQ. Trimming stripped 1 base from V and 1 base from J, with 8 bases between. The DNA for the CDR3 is TGCGCCAGCAGCTTGAAGTGGCGGAACACTGAAGCTTTCTTT. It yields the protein CASSLKWRNTEAFF.

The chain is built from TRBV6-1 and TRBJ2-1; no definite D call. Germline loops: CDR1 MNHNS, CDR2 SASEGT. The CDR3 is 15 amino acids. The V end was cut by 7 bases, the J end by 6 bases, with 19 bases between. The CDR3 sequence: CASMFPGYTPNEQFF. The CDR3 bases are TGTGCCAGCATGTTCCCGGGTTACACCCCCAATGAGCAGTTCTTC.

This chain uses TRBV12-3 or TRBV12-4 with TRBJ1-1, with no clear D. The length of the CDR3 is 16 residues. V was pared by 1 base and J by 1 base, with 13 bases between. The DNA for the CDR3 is TGTGCCAGCAGTTTAGGGGCCCTGAACGGGAACACTGAAGCTTTCTTT. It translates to CASSLGALNGNTEAFF.